The text below deals with one TCR beta chain. This entry belongs to a study of blood T cell repertoires in COVID-19. For the study at large: From T cells, B-cell-depleted T cells, or PBMCs came the material, which was cDNA or gDNA.

Only in-frame clones appear in the TCRdb table, and some are missing; sequencing was by immunoSEQ multiplex PCR. This table holds more than 250,000 clones, under 95% found once. Sequencing input: PBMCs or T cells enriched from blood (not recorded which). The TCR originated in a woman aged 25 to 39 who had recovered from COVID-19.

The CDR3 reads CASSLAGGPDTQYF. The CDR3 nucleotides are TGTGCCAGCAGCCTAGCGGGGGGGCCCGATACGCAGTATTTT. The chain uses TRBV5-5 and TRBJ2-3; 12 nucleotides line up with TRBD2. Germline lookup yields CDR1 SGHKS and CDR2 YYEKEE (reference sequence). The CDR3 contains 14 residues. The junction had 3 bases not matched to a gene; V was cut back by 4 bases and J by 6 bases. Variable domain in full (rest from reference TRBV5-5 and TRBJ2-3): DAGVTQSPTHLIKTRGQQVTLRCSPISGHKSVSWYQQVLGQGPQFIFQYYEKEERGRGNFPDRFSARQFPNYSSELNVNALLLGDSALYLCASSLAGGPDTQYFGPGTRLTVL.